This T cell receptor (beta chain) was observed in a study of cytomegalovirus exposure and HLA in healthy donors. CDR1 and CDR2 (germline): ENHRY, SYGVKD. The CDR3 consists of 15 residues. The trim removed 8 bases at V and 2 bases at J, leaving 3 bases unmatched. The PCR employed 60 Vbeta primers together with 13 Jbeta primers. The table came from immunoSEQ multiplex PCR; TCRdb's copy has only in-frame clones and leaves some out. This table has about 210,000 clones, roughly 80% appearing once. The material sequenced was PBMCs. V usage is TRBV10-3 and J usage is TRBJ2-6; TRBD1 agrees at 10 bases. The receptor was derived from a man aged 30 to 45 in good health and CMV-seronegative. This CDR3 reads CAIGQGDTGANVLTF. DNA of the CDR3: TGTGCCATCGGACAGGGGGATACTGGGGCCAACGTCCTGACTTTC.